The 24 T cell receptor beta chains below were found in one sample sequenced in a study of blood T cell repertoires in COVID-19. The protocol was immunoSEQ multiplex PCR, while the TCRdb copy is restricted to in-frame clones and leaves out a portion. Seen here are about 240,000 clones, 75% to 85% observed once, and the top ten hold roughly an eighth. Sequencing was carried out using peripheral blood. All receptors derive from a woman aged 60 to 75 with active or convalescent COVID-19.

The gene calls are TRBV30 and TRBJ1-4; 7 positions agree with TRBD1. The CDR3 length is 15 residues. The ends lost 4 bases at V and 8 bases at J; junction bases unmatched: 13. Germline V gives CDR1 GTSNPN, CDR2 SVGIG (reference sequence). The CDR3 DNA follows: TGTGCCTGGACGGGACAGCGCACCAGGAGAGAAAAACTGTTTTTT. Its translation: CAWTGQRTRREKLFF.

V usage is TRBV7-3 and J usage is TRBJ2-2; 10 nucleotides agree with TRBD1. Trimming at V came to 4 bases and at J to 7 bases, leaving 3 bases not matched to a gene. Per germline, CDR1 SGHTA and CDR2 FQGTGA. The CDR3 is made up of 14 amino acids. The CDR3 DNA follows: TGTGCCAGCAGCTCGACAGGGGGCGTCGGGGAGCTGTTTTTT. This codes for CASSSTGGVGELFF.

The chain is built from TRBV2 and TRBJ2-7; no definite D call. V lost 4 bases and J lost 0, with 4 bases in between. This CDR3 contains 12 residues. CDR1 is SNHLY and CDR2 is FYNNEI in the germline V gene. The CDR3 is CASSGSSYEQYF. The CDR3 bases are TGTGCCAGCAGTGGCAGCTCCTACGAGCAGTACTTC.

The V gene is TRBV12-3 or TRBV12-4, the J gene TRBJ1-5; TRBD1 might be the D (6 bases). V was shortened by 3 bases and J by 7 bases, with 10 bases between the two germline ends. The CDR3 spans 13 residues. The CDR3, as DNA: TGTGCCAGCAGTTTGGGGAGGGGGCAGCCCCAGCATTTT. Its protein is CASSLGRGQPQHF.

This clone is a singleton in its sample. The chain has TRBV7-8 and TRBJ1-3; no firm D call. This CDR3 is built from 16 residues. Germline values: CDR1 SGHVS, CDR2 FQNEAQ. Trimming removed 5 bases at V and 0 bases at J, with 14 bases between. The CDR3 sequence: CASSLRYTSSGNTIYF. The CDR3 coding sequence is TGTGCCAGCAGCCTAAGATACACCAGCTCTGGAAACACCATATATTTT.

This chain joins TRBV7-9 and TRBJ2-3, with 7 bases that match TRBD1. CDR3 length: 13 amino acids. Germline CDR1 SEHNR, CDR2 FQNEAQ (reference sequence). Unmatched junction bases numbered 2, after V lost 6 bases and J lost 2 bases. CDR3 nucleotide sequence: TGTGCCAGCAGACAGGGGACCACAGATACGCAGTATTTT. Its translation: CASRQGTTDTQYF.

The CDR3 protein is CASSEERDISYGYTF. In DNA, the CDR3 is TGTGCCAGCAGTGAGGAACGGGACATCAGCTATGGCTACACCTTC. The chain employs TRBV2 and TRBJ1-2; D may be TRBD1 (6 bases). This CDR3 region has 15 residues. CDR1 and CDR2 from the germline V gene are SNHLY and FYNNEI. The ends were cut back, 3 bases at V and 4 bases at J, with 15 bases in the middle. Drawing the rest from reference TRBV2 and TRBJ1-2, the complete variable domain is EPEVTQTPSHQVTQMGQEVILRCVPISNHLYFYWYRQILGQKVEFLVSFYNNEISEKSEIFDDQFSVERPDGSNFTLKIRSTKLEDSAMYFCASSEERDISYGYTFGSGTRLTVV.

This clone was seen only once. V and J are TRBV2 and TRBJ1-2, with TRBD1 identical over 9 bases. With 6 bases clipped from V and 4 bases from J, the junction kept 9 bases outside the gene matches. Germline V gene data show CDR1 as SNHLY and CDR2 as FYNNEI. The CDR3 spans 15 residues. The CDR3 coding sequence is TGTGCCAGCAGGGGACAGGGAGGGGGCCCCTATGGCTACACCTTC. Translation gives CASRGQGGGPYGYTF.

This clone was counted a few times. This sequence joins TRBV30 and TRBJ1-1, with TRBD1 identical over 10 bases. This CDR3 has 17 residues. Looked up from germline, CDR1 is GTSNPN and CDR2 is SVGIG (reference sequence). V lost 0 bases and J lost 5; bases outside the gene matches: 12. The CDR3 DNA follows: TGTGCCTGGAGTGTACAGTGGGTGGACAGGGGGGATACTGAAGCTTTCTTT. As protein: CAWSVQWVDRGDTEAFF. Full variable domain (rest looked up from reference TRBV30 and TRBJ1-1): SQTIHQWPATLVQPVGSPLSLECTVEGTSNPNLYWYRQAAGRGLQLLFYSVGIGQISSEVPQNLSASRPQDRQFILSSKKLLLSDSGFYLCAWSVQWVDRGDTEAFFGQGTRLTVV.

CDR3: CASSLTGQNTEAFF. The DNA of the CDR3 is TGTGCCAGCAGCTTAACCGGACAGAACACTGAAGCTTTCTTT. The rearrangement links TRBV7-2 to TRBJ1-1, with D possibly TRBD1 on 5 matching bases. Germline assignment: CDR1 SGHTA and CDR2 FQGNSA. V lost 2 bases to trimming and J lost 1 base, with 8 bases between them. The CDR3 runs to 14 residues.

The rearrangement uses TRBV5-8 and TRBJ1-1, with 7 bases that match TRBD1. CDR3 size: 14 residues. The ends lost 4 bases at V and 5 bases at J; junction bases unmatched: 8. Germline CDR1 and CDR2: SGHTS and YDEGEE. CDR3 bases: TGTGCCAGCAGCCCAGACAGGGTAATTACTGAAGCTTTCTTT. It codes for CASSPDRVITEAFF.

The rearrangement links TRBV15 to TRBJ2-5, with 12 bases lining up with TRBD1. The ends lost 1 base at V and 4 bases at J; junction bases unmatched: 7. This CDR3 contains 17 residues. Germline CDR1 reads LNHNV; CDR2 reads YYDKDF (reference sequence). CDR3 nucleotides: TGTGCCACCAGCAGAGCGGGGGGACAGGGGGCGGGAGAGACCCAGTACTTC. Translating gives CATSRAGGQGAGETQYF.

The chain links TRBV3-1 (or the pseudogene TRBV3-2) to TRBJ2-7, with 7 positions matching TRBD2. The CDR3 runs 14 residues. V lost 1 base, J lost 3 bases, and 3 bases stayed unmatched. CDR1 LGHDT and CDR2 YNNKEL come from the germline V gene (reference sequence). The CDR3 DNA reads as TGTGCCAGCAGCCAAGTAGGGAGGGTCTACGAGCAGTACTTC. Its translation is CASSQVGRVYEQYF.

The chain uses TRBV4-1 and TRBJ2-5; the match to TRBD2 covers 8 bases. The CDR3 totals 17 residues. The trim removed 0 bases at V and 5 bases at J, leaving 11 bases unmatched. Per the germline V gene, CDR1 is MGHRA and CDR2 is YSYEKL. CDR3 DNA sequence: TGCGCCAGCAGCCAAGAGGTAGCGGGGCCCTTTGGGGAGACCCAGTACTTC. The encoded protein is CASSQEVAGPFGETQYF.

The V gene is TRBV6-5, the J gene TRBJ1-2, with 7 nucleotides matching TRBD1. Germline V gene sequence: CDR1 MNHEY, CDR2 SVGAGI. CDR3 size: 14 residues. The junction had 10 bases not matched to a gene; V was cut back by 6 bases and J by 6 bases. DNA for the CDR3: TGTGCCAGCAGGCGCTACGACAGGGACGATGGCTACACCTTC. It yields the protein CASRRYDRDDGYTF.

The chain links TRBV27 to TRBJ1-6; 7 nucleotides line up with TRBD1. With V trimmed by 2 bases and J by 10 bases, 11 bases remained unmatched. Germline loops: CDR1 MNHEY, CDR2 SMNVEV (reference sequence). CDR3 size: 16 residues. DNA for the CDR3: TGTGCCAGCAGTTTAGTGGGACAGACTATAGGCTCACCCCTCCACTTT. It specifies CASSLVGQTIGSPLHF.

In its sample, this clone was seen a few times. The chain links TRBV27 to TRBJ1-4; D unclear. The germline V gene encodes CDR1 MNHEY and CDR2 SMNVEV (reference sequence). Trimming took 4 bases from V and 0 from J, leaving 9 bases between them. The CDR3 has 15 amino acids. DNA for the CDR3: TGTGCCAGCAGTTCCAACAGACCAACTAATGAAAAACTGTTTTTT. Protein sequence: CASSSNRPTNEKLFF.

V is TRBV7-2 and J is TRBJ2-2, with D possibly matching TRBD2 (5 bases). Germline V gives CDR1 SGHTA, CDR2 FQGNSA. The CDR3 is made up of 13 amino acids. V was shortened by 8 bases and J by 6 bases, with 13 bases between the two germline ends. Here the CDR3 reads CASLLSRAGELFF. In nucleotides, the CDR3 is TGTGCCAGCCTACTATCGAGGGCCGGGGAGCTGTTTTTT.

The chain recombines TRBV27 with TRBJ2-5; D is perhaps TRBD2 (6 bases). Germline V gene sequence: CDR1 MNHEY, CDR2 SMNVEV (reference sequence). This CDR3 has 16 residues. The V and J ends lost 0 bases and 3 bases respectively, with 14 bases between them. CDR3 nucleotide sequence: TGTGCCAGCAGTTTATCCCGGGGGTTGGCGGAAGAGACCCAGTACTTC. Protein: CASSLSRGLAEETQYF.

J is TRBJ2-4 and V is TRBV5-8, with 7 nucleotides matching TRBD1. Trimming at V came to 7 bases and at J to 15 bases, leaving 10 bases not matched to a gene. CDR1 is SGHTS, CDR2 YDEGEE, per germline. The CDR3 consists of 11 residues. CDR3 in DNA: TGTGCCAGCGAGCTAGGGGGCGCCCCGTACTTC. Protein: CASELGGAPYF.

This rearrangement joins TRBV6-1 to TRBJ2-3; TRBD1 agrees at 8 bases. This CDR3 comprises 18 residues. Unmatched junction bases numbered 10, after V lost 2 bases and J lost 0 bases. In germline, CDR1 is MNHNS, CDR2 SASEGT. The CDR3 bases are TGTGCCAGCAGTGAATCTCCAGGGACAGGCTCTAGCACAGATACGCAGTATTTT. Its translation is CASSESPGTGSSTDTQYF.

This chain uses TRBV13 with TRBJ2-5, with a possible D match to TRBD2 (5 bases). The germline V and J ends were trimmed by 5 bases and 3 bases, with 13 bases remaining between them. The CDR3 covers 14 residues. Germline V CDR1 and CDR2: PRHDT, FYEKMQ (reference sequence). The CDR3 sequence is CASSRPGSEETQYF. CDR3 DNA: TGTGCCAGCAGCCGCCCGGGTAGCGAAGAGACCCAGTACTTC.

This sequence joins TRBV7-2 and TRBJ1-1, with D maybe TRBD1 (6 bases). Trimming removed 5 bases at V and 1 base at J, with 14 bases between. CDR1 is SGHTA and CDR2 is FQGNSA in the germline V gene. This CDR3 contains 15 residues. CDR3 amino acids: CASSPRTVPNTEAFF. The CDR3 bases are TGTGCCAGCAGCCCTCGGACAGTGCCGAACACTGAAGCTTTCTTT.

V gene TRBV2 combines with J gene TRBJ2-5; 9 positions match TRBD2. The CDR3 consists of 16 residues. V was pared by 7 bases and J by 5 bases, with 14 bases of the junction left unmatched. Looked up from germline, CDR1 is SNHLY and CDR2 is FYNNEI. This CDR3 is CASTRERGARAETQYF. The CDR3 bases are TGTGCCAGCACCCGAGAGCGGGGGGCAAGGGCGGAGACCCAGTACTTC.